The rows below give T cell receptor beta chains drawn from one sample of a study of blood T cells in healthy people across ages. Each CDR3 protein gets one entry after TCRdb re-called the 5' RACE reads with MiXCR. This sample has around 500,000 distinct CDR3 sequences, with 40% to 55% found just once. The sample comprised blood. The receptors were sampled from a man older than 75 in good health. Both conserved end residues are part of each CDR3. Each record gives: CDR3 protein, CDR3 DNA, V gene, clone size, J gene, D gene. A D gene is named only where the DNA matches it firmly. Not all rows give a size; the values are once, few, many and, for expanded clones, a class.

CDR3 protein: CSATPRWGEGRSTDTQYF
CDR3 DNA: TGCAGTGCCACCCCTCGGTGGGGGGAGGGCCGTAGCACAGATACGCAGTATTTT
V gene: TRBV20-1
clone size: -
J gene: TRBJ2-3
D gene: TRBD2

CDR3 protein: CASRAPLAGVADTQYF
CDR3 DNA: TGTGCCAGCAGGGCTCCTCTAGCGGGGGTTGCAGATACGCAGTATTTT
V gene: TRBV2
clone size: -
J gene: TRBJ2-3
D gene: TRBD2

CDR3 protein: CASSYAPGQGFKQYF
CDR3 DNA: TGTGCCAGCAGTTACGCGCCGGGACAGGGCTTTAAGCAGTACTTC
V gene: TRBV6-6
clone size: many
J gene: TRBJ2-5
D gene: TRBD1

CDR3 protein: CASSGQPQPNYGYTF
CDR3 DNA: TGTGCCAGCAGTGGACAGCCTCAACCTAACTATGGCTACACCTTC
V gene: TRBV6-6
clone size: many
J gene: TRBJ1-2
D gene: -

CDR3 protein: CSARERVLYGYTF
CDR3 DNA: TGCAGTGCTAGAGAAAGGGTACTCTATGGCTACACCTTC
V gene: TRBV20-1
clone size: -
J gene: TRBJ1-2
D gene: -

CDR3 protein: CSARDFTSSNQPQHF
CDR3 DNA: TGCAGTGCTAGAGATTTTACGTCTAGCAATCAGCCCCAGCATTTT
V gene: TRBV20-1
clone size: -
J gene: TRBJ1-5
D gene: -

CDR3 protein: CASNWTGVNEQFF
CDR3 DNA: TGTGCCAGCAACTGGACAGGGGTCAATGAGCAGTTCTTC
V gene: TRBV7-2
clone size: -
J gene: TRBJ2-1
D gene: TRBD1

CDR3 protein: CSASKAANEQFF
CDR3 DNA: TGCAGTGCTAGTAAGGCCGCCAATGAGCAGTTCTTC
V gene: TRBV20-1
clone size: -
J gene: TRBJ2-1
D gene: -

CDR3 protein: CASSQAPLGGGQETQYF
CDR3 DNA: TGCGCCAGCAGCCAAGCCCCACTAGGAGGGGGGCAAGAGACCCAGTACTTC
V gene: TRBV4-3
clone size: many
J gene: TRBJ2-5
D gene: -

CDR3 protein: CASRVLTGGSYEQYF
CDR3 DNA: TGTGCCAGCAGGGTTTTAACAGGGGGCTCGTACGAGCAGTACTTC
V gene: TRBV2
clone size: -
J gene: TRBJ2-7
D gene: TRBD1

CDR3 protein: CASSFPATARTDTQYF
CDR3 DNA: TGTGCCAGCAGTTTTCCCGCCACAGCTCGCACAGATACGCAGTATTTT
V gene: TRBV12-3/TRBV12-4
clone size: -
J gene: TRBJ2-3
D gene: -

CDR3 protein: CATSDGAFYNEQFF
CDR3 DNA: TGTGCCACCAGTGATGGGGCCTTCTACAATGAGCAGTTCTTC
V gene: TRBV24-1
clone size: -
J gene: TRBJ2-1
D gene: -

CDR3 protein: CASSVDGSFYNEQFF
CDR3 DNA: TGTGCCAGCAGCGTAGACGGGAGTTTCTACAATGAGCAGTTCTTC
V gene: TRBV9
clone size: -
J gene: TRBJ2-1
D gene: -

CDR3 protein: CASSQGLAGAGNEQFF
CDR3 DNA: TGTGCCAGCAGCCAAGGACTAGCGGGAGCGGGCAATGAGCAGTTCTTC
V gene: TRBV3-1
clone size: -
J gene: TRBJ2-1
D gene: TRBD2

CDR3 protein: CSVRPLTRETQYF
CDR3 DNA: TGCAGCGTTCGACCCCTAACGCGAGAGACCCAGTACTTC
V gene: TRBV29-1
clone size: -
J gene: TRBJ2-5
D gene: -

CDR3 protein: CSVGKGQDTDTQYF
CDR3 DNA: TGCAGCGTTGGAAAGGGACAGGACACAGATACGCAGTATTTT
V gene: TRBV29-1
clone size: -
J gene: TRBJ2-3
D gene: TRBD1

CDR3 protein: CSAPDSGGGETQYF
CDR3 DNA: TGCAGTGCCCCAGATAGCGGGGGTGGAGAGACCCAGTACTTC
V gene: TRBV20-1
clone size: -
J gene: TRBJ2-5
D gene: TRBD2

CDR3 protein: CASSQGGTRYNEQFF
CDR3 DNA: TGTGCCAGCAGCCAAGGCGGGACTCGATACAATGAGCAGTTCTTC
V gene: TRBV4-2
clone size: -
J gene: TRBJ2-1
D gene: -

CDR3 protein: CASGLVLAGQASYEQYF
CDR3 DNA: TGTGCTAGTGGTTTGGTACTGGCGGGACAGGCGTCCTACGAGCAGTACTTC
V gene: TRBV12-5
clone size: -
J gene: TRBJ2-7
D gene: TRBD1

CDR3 protein: CASSQTGSSEAFF
CDR3 DNA: TGCGCCAGCAGCCAGACAGGGAGCTCTGAAGCTTTCTTT
V gene: TRBV5-1
clone size: -
J gene: TRBJ1-1
D gene: TRBD1

CDR3 protein: CASSLDRGSPNYGYTF
CDR3 DNA: TGTGCCAGCAGCTTAGATCGTGGTAGCCCTAACTATGGCTACACCTTC
V gene: TRBV11-2
clone size: -
J gene: TRBJ1-2
D gene: -

CDR3 protein: CASSSPVLGRVNEQYF
CDR3 DNA: TGTGCCAGCAGCTCCCCGGTCCTGGGAAGGGTCAATGAGCAGTACTTC
V gene: TRBV7-3
clone size: -
J gene: TRBJ2-5
D gene: -

CDR3 protein: CASSSALALAKSIQYF
CDR3 DNA: TGTGCCAGTAGTTCAGCACTAGCGTTAGCCAAAAGCATTCAGTACTTC
V gene: TRBV6-5
clone size: -
J gene: TRBJ2-4
D gene: TRBD2

CDR3 protein: CSARDSRRNYEQYF
CDR3 DNA: TGCAGCGCTCGGGACAGTCGGCGAAACTACGAGCAGTACTTC
V gene: TRBV29-1
clone size: -
J gene: TRBJ2-7
D gene: TRBD1

CDR3 protein: CASSPPEGRSPYNEQFF
CDR3 DNA: TGTGCCAGCTCACCACCTGAAGGCAGGTCGCCCTACAATGAGCAGTTCTTC
V gene: TRBV18
clone size: -
J gene: TRBJ2-1
D gene: -

CDR3 protein: CSVKTRRETQYF
CDR3 DNA: TGCAGCGTTAAGACACGCCGAGAGACCCAGTACTTC
V gene: TRBV29-1
clone size: many
J gene: TRBJ2-5
D gene: -

CDR3 protein: CASSTPGFTDTQYF
CDR3 DNA: TGTGCCAGCAGCACCCCAGGGTTCACAGATACGCAGTATTTT
V gene: TRBV7-9
clone size: -
J gene: TRBJ2-3
D gene: -

CDR3 protein: CASSYSGGGQTQYF
CDR3 DNA: TGTGCCAGCAGTTACTCAGGGGGCGGACAGACCCAGTACTTC
V gene: TRBV6-6
clone size: many
J gene: TRBJ2-5
D gene: TRBD1

CDR3 protein: CASSVVEGVAGEETQYF
CDR3 DNA: TGTGCCAGCAGCGTAGTGGAAGGAGTAGCGGGGGAAGAGACCCAGTACTTC
V gene: TRBV9
clone size: -
J gene: TRBJ2-5
D gene: TRBD2